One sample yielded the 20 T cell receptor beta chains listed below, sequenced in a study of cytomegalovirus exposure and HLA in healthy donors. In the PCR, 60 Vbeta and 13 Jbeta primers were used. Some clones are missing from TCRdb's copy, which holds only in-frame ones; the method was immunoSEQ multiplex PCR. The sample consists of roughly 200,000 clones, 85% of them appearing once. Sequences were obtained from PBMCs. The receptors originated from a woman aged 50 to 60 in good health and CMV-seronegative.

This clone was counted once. CDR3 nucleotides: TGTGCCAGCAGCTTAGCGGACAGGGTGTATGGCTACACCTTC. Translation gives CASSLADRVYGYTF. V usage is TRBV7-9 and J usage is TRBJ1-2, with TRBD1 identical over 8 bases. With 0 bases clipped from V and 5 bases from J, the junction kept 2 bases outside the gene matches. This CDR3 region has 14 residues. CDR1 is SEHNR, CDR2 FQNEAQ, per germline (reference sequence).

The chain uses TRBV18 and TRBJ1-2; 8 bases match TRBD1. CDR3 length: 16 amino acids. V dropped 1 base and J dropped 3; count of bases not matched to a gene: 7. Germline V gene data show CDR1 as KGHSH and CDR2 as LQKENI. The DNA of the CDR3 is TGTGCCAGCTCACCACTAAGGACAGGGTTGGACTATGGCTACACCTTC. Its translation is CASSPLRTGLDYGYTF.

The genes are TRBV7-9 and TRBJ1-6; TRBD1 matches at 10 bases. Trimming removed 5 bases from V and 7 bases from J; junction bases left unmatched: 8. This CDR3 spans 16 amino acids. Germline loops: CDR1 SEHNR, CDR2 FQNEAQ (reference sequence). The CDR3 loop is CASSPPTGGENSPLHF. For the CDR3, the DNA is TGTGCCAGCAGCCCCCCGACAGGGGGCGAAAATTCACCCCTCCACTTT.

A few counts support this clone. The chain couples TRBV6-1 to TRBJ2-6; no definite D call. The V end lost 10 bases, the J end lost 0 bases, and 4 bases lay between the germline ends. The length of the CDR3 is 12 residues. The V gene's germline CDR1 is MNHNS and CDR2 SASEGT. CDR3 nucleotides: TGTGCCATCCTCTCTGGGGCCAACGTCCTGACTTTC. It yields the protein CAILSGANVLTF.

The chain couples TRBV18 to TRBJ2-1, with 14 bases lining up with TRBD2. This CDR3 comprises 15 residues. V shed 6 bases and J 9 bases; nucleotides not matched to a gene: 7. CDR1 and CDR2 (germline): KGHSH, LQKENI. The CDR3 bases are TGTGCCAGCTCGGATCGACTAGCGGGAGGGATTGAGCAGTTCTTC. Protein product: CASSDRLAGGIEQFF.

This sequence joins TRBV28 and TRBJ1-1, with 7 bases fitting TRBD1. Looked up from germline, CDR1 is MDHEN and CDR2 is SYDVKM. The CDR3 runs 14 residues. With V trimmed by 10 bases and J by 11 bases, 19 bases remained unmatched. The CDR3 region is CATSTWGQPTQAFF. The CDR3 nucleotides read TGTGCCACCTCCACTTGGGGACAGCCGACACAGGCTTTCTTT.

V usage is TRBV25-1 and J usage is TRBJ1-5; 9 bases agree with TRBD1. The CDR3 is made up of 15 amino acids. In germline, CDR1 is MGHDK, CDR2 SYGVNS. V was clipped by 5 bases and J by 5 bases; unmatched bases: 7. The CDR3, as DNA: TGTGCCAGCAGTACAGGACAGGGGAGGGATCAGCCCCAGCATTTT. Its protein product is CASSTGQGRDQPQHF. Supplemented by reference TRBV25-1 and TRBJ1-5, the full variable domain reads EADIYQTPRYLVIGTGKKITLECSQTMGHDKMYWYQQDPGMELHLIHYSYGVNSTEKGDLSSESTVSRIRTEHFPLTLESARPSHTSQYLCASSTGQGRDQPQHFGDGTRLSIL.

For the CDR3, the DNA is TGCGCCACCCGAAACTTACAGGGTAAGAACACTGAAGCTTTCTTT. This translates into CATRNLQGKNTEAFF. This chain links TRBV4-1 with TRBJ1-1; TRBD1 might be the D (6 bases). Trimming cost V 10 bases and J 1 base, with 19 bases left between them. CDR3 size: 15 residues. Germline lookup yields CDR1 MGHRA and CDR2 YSYEKL.

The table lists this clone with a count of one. As DNA, the CDR3 is TGTGCCAGTAGTATAGATCTCGGTCCCCCGTATGAGCAGTTCTTC. Translated: CASSIDLGPPYEQFF. The chain carries TRBV19 and TRBJ2-1; no reliable D call. V lost 0 bases and J lost 8, with 14 bases in between. Germline V gene data show CDR1 as LNHDA and CDR2 as SQIVND (reference sequence). The CDR3 covers 15 residues. The whole variable domain, remainder taken from reference TRBV19 and TRBJ2-1, is DGGITQSPKYLFRKEGQNVTLSCEQNLNHDAMYWYRQDPGQGLRLIYYSQIVNDFQKGDIAEGYSVSREKKESFPLTVTSAQKNPTAFYLCASSIDLGPPYEQFFGPGTRLTVL.

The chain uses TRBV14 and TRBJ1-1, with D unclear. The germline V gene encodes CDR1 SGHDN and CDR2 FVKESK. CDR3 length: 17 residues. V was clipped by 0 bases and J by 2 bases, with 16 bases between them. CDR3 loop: CASSQDWGAGINTEAFF. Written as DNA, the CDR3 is TGTGCCAGCAGCCAAGATTGGGGAGCAGGAATAAACACTGAAGCTTTCTTT.

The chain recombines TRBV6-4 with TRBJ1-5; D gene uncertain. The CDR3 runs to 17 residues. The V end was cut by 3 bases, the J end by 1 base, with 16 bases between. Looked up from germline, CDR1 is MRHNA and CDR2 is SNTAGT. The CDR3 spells CASSDEGILGSNQPQHF. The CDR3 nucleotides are TGTGCCAGCAGTGATGAGGGCATCCTGGGGAGCAATCAGCCCCAGCATTTT.

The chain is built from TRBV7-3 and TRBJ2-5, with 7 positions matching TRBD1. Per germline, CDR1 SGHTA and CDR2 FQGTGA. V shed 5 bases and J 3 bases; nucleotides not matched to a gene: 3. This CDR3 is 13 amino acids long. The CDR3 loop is CASSTGQEETQYF. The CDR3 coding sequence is TGTGCCAGCAGCACCGGACAGGAAGAGACCCAGTACTTC. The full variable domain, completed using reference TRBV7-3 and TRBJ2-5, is GAGVSQTPSNKVTEKGKYVELRCDPISGHTALYWYRQSLGQGPEFLIYFQGTGAADDSGLPNDRFFAVRPEGSVSTLKIQRTERGDSAVYLCASSTGQEETQYFGPGTRLLVL.

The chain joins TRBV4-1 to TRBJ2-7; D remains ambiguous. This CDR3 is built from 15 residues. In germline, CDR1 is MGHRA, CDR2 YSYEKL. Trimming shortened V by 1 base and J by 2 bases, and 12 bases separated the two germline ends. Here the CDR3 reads CASSQANLITYEQYF. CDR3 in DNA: TGCGCCAGCAGCCAAGCAAACCTAATAACCTACGAGCAGTACTTC.

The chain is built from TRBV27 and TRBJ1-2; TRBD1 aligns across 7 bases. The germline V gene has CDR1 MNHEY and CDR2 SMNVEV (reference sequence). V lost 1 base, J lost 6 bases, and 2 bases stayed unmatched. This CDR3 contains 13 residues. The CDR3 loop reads CASSLLGGDGYTF. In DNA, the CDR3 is TGTGCCAGCAGTTTATTAGGGGGCGATGGCTACACCTTC.

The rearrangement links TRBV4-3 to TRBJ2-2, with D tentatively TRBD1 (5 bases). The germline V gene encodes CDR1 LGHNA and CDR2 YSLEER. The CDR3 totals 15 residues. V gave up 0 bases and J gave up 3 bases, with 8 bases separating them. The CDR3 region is CASSQDLGDTGELFF. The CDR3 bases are TGCGCCAGCAGCCAAGATTTAGGGGACACCGGGGAGCTGTTTTTT.

The CDR3 here is CASSIRGLRRTEAFF. In DNA form, the CDR3 reads TGTGCCAGCAGTATCAGGGGGCTTCGCCGCACTGAAGCTTTCTTT. The chain has TRBV5-6 and TRBJ1-1; TRBD1 aligns across 8 bases. CDR1 is SGHDT, CDR2 YYEEEE, per germline. This CDR3 comprises 15 residues. V lost 5 bases to trimming and J lost 4 bases; unmatched junction nucleotides: 10.

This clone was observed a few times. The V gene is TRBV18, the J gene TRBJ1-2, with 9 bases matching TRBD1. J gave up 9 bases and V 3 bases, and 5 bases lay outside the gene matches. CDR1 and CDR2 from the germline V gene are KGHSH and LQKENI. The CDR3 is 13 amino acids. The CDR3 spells CASSPGQGFSYTF. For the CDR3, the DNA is TGTGCCAGCTCACCGGGACAGGGTTTTAGCTACACCTTC.

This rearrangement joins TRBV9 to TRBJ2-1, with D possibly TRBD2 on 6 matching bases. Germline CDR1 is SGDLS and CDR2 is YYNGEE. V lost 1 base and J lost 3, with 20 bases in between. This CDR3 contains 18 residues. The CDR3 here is CASSVISPSAGYYNEQFF. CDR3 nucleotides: TGTGCCAGCAGCGTAATCTCCCCATCGGCGGGATACTACAATGAGCAGTTCTTC.

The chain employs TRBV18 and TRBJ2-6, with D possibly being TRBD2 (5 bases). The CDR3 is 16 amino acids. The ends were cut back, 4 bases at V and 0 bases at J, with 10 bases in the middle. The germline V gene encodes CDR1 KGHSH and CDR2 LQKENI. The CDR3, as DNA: TGTGCCAGCTCACAGATCGGGAACTCTGGGGCCAACGTCCTGACTTTC. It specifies CASSQIGNSGANVLTF.

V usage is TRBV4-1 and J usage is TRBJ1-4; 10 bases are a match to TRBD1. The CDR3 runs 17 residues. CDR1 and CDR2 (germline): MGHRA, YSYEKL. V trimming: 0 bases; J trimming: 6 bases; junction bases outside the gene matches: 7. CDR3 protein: CASSQDPPGQGYEKLFF. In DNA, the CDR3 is TGCGCCAGCAGCCAAGACCCCCCGGGACAGGGGTATGAAAAACTGTTTTTT.